Following are 2 T cell receptor beta chains from one sample sequenced in a study of T-cell reconstitution after alpha-beta-depleted transplantation in children. Library preparation (for TCRbeta) was performed with unique molecular identifiers. TCRdb called the PCR reads again in MiXCR, with one record for every CDR3 protein. The sample includes around 600,000 distinct CDR3 sequences, 23% of them seen just once. Sequenced here: PBMCs, mostly from graft donor cells, sampled 360 days after TCRalphabeta/CD19-depleted stem cell transplant. The receptors were gathered from a boy in the first two years of life who had a stem cell transplant for acute myeloid leukemia, so the T cells may come from the graft donor.

The gene calls are TRBV3-1 and TRBJ2-7; D not certain. The V end was cut by 0 bases, the J end by 1 base, with 7 bases between. The V gene's germline CDR1 is LGHDT and CDR2 YNNKEL (reference sequence). The CDR3 covers 14 residues. CDR3 nucleotides: TGTGCCAGCAGCCAAGACAGAGCATCCTACGAGCAGTACTTC. Protein sequence: CASSQDRASYEQYF.

The CDR3 loop is CASSPVQGPGNTIYF. The CDR3 bases are TGTGCCAGCAGCCCGGTGCAGGGGCCTGGAAACACCATATATTTT. The chain links TRBV12-3 or TRBV12-4 to TRBJ1-3, with D maybe TRBD1 (6 bases). The CDR3 spans 15 residues. V shed 6 bases and J shed 2 bases, with 14 bases lying between them.